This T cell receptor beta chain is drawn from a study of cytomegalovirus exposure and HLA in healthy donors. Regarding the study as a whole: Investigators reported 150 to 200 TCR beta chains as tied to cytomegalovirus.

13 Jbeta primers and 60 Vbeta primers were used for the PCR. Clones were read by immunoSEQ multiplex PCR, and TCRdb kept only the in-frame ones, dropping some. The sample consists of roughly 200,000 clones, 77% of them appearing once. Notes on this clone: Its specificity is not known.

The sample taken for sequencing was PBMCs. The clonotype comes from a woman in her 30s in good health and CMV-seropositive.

Here the CDR3 reads CASSQAAWNSPLHF. The CDR3 DNA sequence: TGTGCCAGCAGCCAAGCGGCATGGAATTCACCCCTCCACTTT. The chain uses TRBV7-3 and TRBJ1-6; D remains ambiguous. CDR1 SGHTA and CDR2 FQGTGA come from the germline V gene. V lost 5 bases and J 7 bases, leaving 12 bases between the germline ends. The CDR3 contains 14 residues.